This TCR beta chain stems from a study of Ad26.COV2.S vaccination and SARS-CoV-2 variants. The overall study: In the study, Ad26.COV2.S was injected intramuscularly once, or twice 56 days apart.

Treatment noted: over 15 received Ad26.COV2.S at low or high dose, single or two shots; roughly five received placebo; per-sample allocation not given. Sampling took place 63 days after the first vaccine or placebo injection. To note about this clone: Its antigen remains unidentified.

Libraries were prepared by immunoSEQ multiplex PCR; TCRdb keeps only in-frame clonotypes and omits some of them. The repertoire includes hundreds of thousands of clones, roughly 84% of them detected once, and about 3.3% sits in the top ten. J was trimmed by 2 bases and V by 3 bases; bases with no gene match: 13. This CDR3 is built from 18 residues. Looked up from germline, CDR1 is LGHDT and CDR2 is YNNKEL (reference sequence). Regarding the study as a whole: Whether participants received vaccine or placebo, their non-spike TCR breadth was similar.

The TCR was taken from a person between 18 and 65 years old who received the Ad26.COV2.S COVID-19 vaccine or a placebo. The sequencing here drew on peripheral blood, taken in a trial of Ad26.COV2.S vaccine versus placebo. The V gene is TRBV3-1 (or the pseudogene TRBV3-2), the J gene TRBJ2-5, with 9 bases fitting TRBD1. DNA of the CDR3: TGTGCCAGCAGCCAGGAATACGACCTAGGACAGGGGCAAGAGACCCAGTACTTC. Translated: CASSQEYDLGQGQETQYF.